This is a list of T cell receptor beta chains from one sample in a study of blood T cells in healthy people across ages. Via MiXCR, TCRdb re-called the 5' RACE reads, giving one row per CDR3 protein. The sample has about 780,000 distinct CDR3 sequences, about 47% seen once. Sequenced sample: blood. The source of these receptors is a man at least 80 years old in good health. The CDR3 runs from the conserved cysteine through the conserved F or W. The D gene is left open where the match is weak. Size tells how often a clone was seen (once, few, many) or the class of an expanded clone, and some rows leave it out.

NA | TRBJ1-6 | TRBV18 | NA | TGTGCCAGCCCACCCGCTACGCGGGGTTCACCCCTCCACTTT | CASPPATRGSPLHF
TRBD1 | TRBJ2-7 | TRBV7-2 | NA | TGTGCCAGCAGCCTCGGACAGGCGACGACCTACGAGCAGTACTTC | CASSLGQATTYEQYF
NA | TRBJ2-7 | TRBV20-1 | NA | TGCAGTGCTAGAGGGGTCGCGGGGTCCTACGAGCAGTACTTC | CSARGVAGSYEQYF
TRBD1 | TRBJ2-1 | TRBV3-1 | few | TGTGCCAGCAGCCTTCAGGGACAGGGCTACAATGAGCAGTTCTTC | CASSLQGQGYNEQFF
NA | TRBJ2-1 | TRBV20-1 | few | TGCAGTGCGACATCCCCGGGTGAGCAGTTCTTC | CSATSPGEQFF
TRBD2 | TRBJ2-3 | TRBV20-1 | many | TGCAGTGCTAGAGATGCTAGCGGAGGGAATACGCAGTATTTT | CSARDASGGNTQYF
NA | TRBJ1-2 | TRBV12-3/TRBV12-4 | NA | TGTGCCAGCAGTTCGGACGGCAAGTATGGCTACACCTTC | CASSSDGKYGYTF
NA | TRBJ1-2 | TRBV5-1 | few | TGCGCCAGCAGCTGGAGGCGCGGGGTTAACTATGGCTACACCTTC | CASSWRRGVNYGYTF
NA | TRBJ1-5 | TRBV10-3 | NA | TGTGCCATCAGTGAGTCACAGGGCAATCAGCCCCAGCATTTT | CAISESQGNQPQHF
TRBD1 | TRBJ1-2 | TRBV5-1 | NA | TGCGCCAGCAGCTTCAGACAGGGGGTCGGCTATGGCTACACCTTC | CASSFRQGVGYGYTF
TRBD1 | TRBJ2-1 | TRBV28 | many | TGTGCCAGCAGTTTAGGCAGGGGGTTCCCCTACAATGAGCAGTTCTTC | CASSLGRGFPYNEQFF
NA | TRBJ2-7 | TRBV10-3 | once | TGTGCCATCAGGGACAGCCCCCGCGCCTCCTACGAGCAGTACTTC | CAIRDSPRASYEQYF
TRBD2 | TRBJ2-1 | TRBV20-1 | NA | TGCAGTGCTCTCGATGTGGGGGGGGGTTCCTACAATGAGCAGTTCTTC | CSALDVGGGSYNEQFF
TRBD2 | TRBJ2-7 | TRBV7-2 | NA | TGTGCCAGCGGAACCCCTAGCGGGAGGGGTTACGAGCAGTACTTC | CASGTPSGRGYEQYF
TRBD2 | TRBJ2-1 | TRBV7-3 | few | TGTGCCAGCAGCCCCGGGACTAGCCAAAATGAGCAGTTCTTC | CASSPGTSQNEQFF
NA | TRBJ2-1 | TRBV20-1 | few | TGCAGTGCTAGAGATTCGCCAGCGAGGAATGAGCAGTTCTTC | CSARDSPARNEQFF
NA | TRBJ2-5 | TRBV6-1 | NA | TGTGCCAGCAGGGAGCGGGTGAGGCGAGAGACCCAGTACTTC | CASRERVRRETQYF
TRBD1 | TRBJ2-3 | TRBV20-1 | many | TGCAGTGCTTTGGACAGGGGCCCAGATACGCAGTATTTT | CSALDRGPDTQYF
TRBD1 | TRBJ1-5 | TRBV6-6 | NA | TGTGCCAGCAGGCCGGGACAGGGTTCAAGTAGGCCCCAGCATTTT | CASRPGQGSSRPQHF
TRBD1 | TRBJ1-5 | TRBV7-2 | many | TGTGCCAGCTCGGGACAGGCCAATCAGCCCCAGCATTTT | CASSGQANQPQHF
NA | TRBJ2-5 | TRBV7-2 | few | TGTGCCAGCAGCCAAGGGGGGGAAGAAGAGACCCAGTACTTC | CASSQGGEEETQYF
NA | TRBJ2-7 | TRBV29-1 | many | TGCAGCGTTGAAGATACCAGCTCCTACGAGCAGTACTTC | CSVEDTSSYEQYF
TRBD2 | TRBJ2-7 | TRBV7-2 | NA | TGTGCCAGCAGCTTACCGTCCGGGACTAGCGGGAGGCCCCGAACTTACGAGCAGTACTTC | CASSLPSGTSGRPRTYEQYF
NA | TRBJ2-7 | TRBV5-5 | few | TGTGCCAGCAGCTTGGCCCCATTACCGGACTACGAGCAGTACTTC | CASSLAPLPDYEQYF
NA | TRBJ2-3 | TRBV12-3/TRBV12-4 | NA | TGTGCCAGTCGAACCGGGCTAGGATTCCCAGATACGCAGTATTTT | CASRTGLGFPDTQYF
TRBD2 | TRBJ2-3 | TRBV20-1 | NA | TGCAGTGCTACTGGGACTAGCGGGAGTTTGGATACGCAGTATTTT | CSATGTSGSLDTQYF
TRBD1 | TRBJ2-1 | TRBV5-6 | few | TGTGCCAGCAGCTTGTGGGCAGGGGGCGGCCTCTACCTCTACAATGAGCAGTTCTTC | CASSLWAGGGLYLYNEQFF
TRBD2 | TRBJ2-7 | TRBV7-2 | NA | TGTGCCAGCAGCTTAGAGGACGGGAGGGGATTCGAGCAGTACTTC | CASSLEDGRGFEQYF
NA | TRBJ2-7 | TRBV28 | NA | TGTGCCAGCAGTTTTGGTCAGGGAAGGTACGAGCAGTACTTC | CASSFGQGRYEQYF
NA | TRBJ2-1 | TRBV19 | NA | TGTGCCAGTAGTATGGACCCCGGGACTCCCAGGAAGTTCTTC | CASSMDPGTPRKFF
TRBD1 | TRBJ2-5 | TRBV5-1 | many | TGCGCCAGCAGCGCCGACAGGGGCCAGACCCAGTACTTC | CASSADRGQTQYF
NA | TRBJ2-7 | TRBV20-1 | NA | TGCAGTGCCCCCGACGGAACTAGCTTCTACGAGCAGTACTTC | CSAPDGTSFYEQYF
NA | TRBJ2-5 | TRBV2 | NA | TGTGCCAGCAAATTAGGGGGTGCAGAGACCCAGTACTTC | CASKLGGAETQYF
NA | TRBJ2-5 | TRBV7-9 | many | TGTGCCAGCACCTCCTCGACAGGCGTGGAGGAGCAGTACTTC | CASTSSTGVEEQYF
NA | TRBJ2-7 | TRBV4-3 | many | TGCGCCAGCAGCCAAGAACAAGCCCTTTCCTACGAGCAGTACTTC | CASSQEQALSYEQYF
TRBD1 | TRBJ2-1 | TRBV11-2 | NA | TGTGCCAGCAGCCAACAGGGGTCGGGTGAGCAGTTCTTC | CASSQQGSGEQFF
TRBD1 | TRBJ2-6 | TRBV29-1 | NA | TGCAGCGTTGATGGTGTAAGAGGGGGCGTCTCTGGGGCCAACGTCCTGACTTTC | CSVDGVRGGVSGANVLTF
TRBD2 | TRBJ2-1 | TRBV20-1 | NA | TGCAGTGCTAGCGGGAGGGAGACCCAGTTCTTC | CSASGRETQFF
TRBD2 | TRBJ2-7 | TRBV20-1 | once | TGCAGTGCTGAGAACCCCCAACTAGCGGGAGAGGTTGAGCAGTACTTC | CSAENPQLAGEVEQYF
TRBD1 | TRBJ2-2 | TRBV28 | many | TGTGCCAGCATTCTGACAGGGTTCACCGGGGAGCTGTTTTTT | CASILTGFTGELFF
NA | TRBJ2-3 | TRBV5-1 | few | TGCGCCAGCAGCCTGGACGCCGAAGGGAGGGATACGCAGTATTTT | CASSLDAEGRDTQYF
NA | TRBJ1-2 | TRBV12-3/TRBV12-4 | NA | TGTGCCAGCAGGGGCTTTCCGGGGGGGACCTATGGCTACACCTTC | CASRGFPGGTYGYTF
TRBD2 | TRBJ2-7 | TRBV20-1 | NA | TGCAGTGCTATAGCGGGGGGGACCTACAATGAGCAGTACTTC | CSAIAGGTYNEQYF
NA | TRBJ1-1 | TRBV20-1 | NA | TGCAGTGCAGCATCAGGGGTAGGTCGTAAAACTGAAGCTTTCTTT | CSAASGVGRKTEAFF
TRBD1 | TRBJ1-6 | TRBV10-3 | few | TGTGCCATCAGGGGACAGCAGAATTCACCCCCCCACTTT | CAIRGQQNSPPHF
TRBD1 | TRBJ2-1 | TRBV9 | NA | TGTGCCAGCAGCGAGCGACAGGGGACATACAATGAGCAGTTCTTC | CASSERQGTYNEQFF
TRBD1 | TRBJ1-4 | TRBV4-1 | NA | TGCGCCAGCAGCCAAGGCAGGGGGCAGCGGGATGAAAAACTGTTTTTT | CASSQGRGQRDEKLFF
NA | TRBJ1-4 | TRBV28 | NA | TGTGCCAGCAGCCCCTCAGGGAGTAGGGGTGAAAAACCGTTTTTT | CASSPSGSRGEKPFF
NA | TRBJ1-6 | TRBV6-5 | NA | TGTGCCAGCAGTTACTCGAATGCGGGCCTCTTTAATTCACCCCTCCACTTT | CASSYSNAGLFNSPLHF
NA | TRBJ1-2 | TRBV6-5 | NA | TGTGCCAGCAGTTACTCGTCGGGGGACGGCTACACCTTC | CASSYSSGDGYTF
TRBD2 | TRBJ2-1 | TRBV6-6 | NA | TGTGCCAGCAGTTACTCGCCTAGCGGCCACTACAATGAGCAGTTCTTC | CASSYSPSGHYNEQFF
TRBD1 | TRBJ2-3 | TRBV7-2 | NA | TGTGCCAGCACTGTTGGGACAGGGGGCCGTGATACGCAGTATTTT | CASTVGTGGRDTQYF
TRBD2 | TRBJ2-1 | TRBV20-1 | NA | TGCAGTGCTAGAGATGGACTAGCGGGGCCCCACAATGAGCAGTTCTTC | CSARDGLAGPHNEQFF